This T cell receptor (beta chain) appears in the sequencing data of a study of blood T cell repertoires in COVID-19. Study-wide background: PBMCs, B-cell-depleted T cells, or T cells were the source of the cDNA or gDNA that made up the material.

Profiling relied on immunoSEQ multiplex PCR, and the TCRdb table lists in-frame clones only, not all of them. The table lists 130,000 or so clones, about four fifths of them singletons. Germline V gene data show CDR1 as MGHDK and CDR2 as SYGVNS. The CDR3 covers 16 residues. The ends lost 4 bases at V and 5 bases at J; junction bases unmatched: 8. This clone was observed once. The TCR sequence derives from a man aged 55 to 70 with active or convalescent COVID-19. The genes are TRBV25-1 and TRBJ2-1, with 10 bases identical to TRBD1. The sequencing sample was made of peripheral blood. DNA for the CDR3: TGTGCCAGCAGTGCACGGACAGGGGGGTCTGACAATGAGCAGTTCTTC. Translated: CASSARTGGSDNEQFF.